A selection of T cell receptor beta chains follows, all from one sample in a study of response to subunit inactivated influenza vaccine. TCRdb independently ran MiXCR on the RT-PCR reads; one entry per CDR3 protein. This table has some 800,000 distinct CDR3 sequences, less than 25% appearing once. The source material was PBMCs from blood, sampled 5 to 6 days after vaccination. The source is a man aged 50 or older who received an inactivated influenza vaccine. Both conserved end residues are part of each CDR3. The D gene is left open where the match is weak. Rows give clone size only sometimes, using once, few, many, or a class for an expanded clone.

j_call v_call d_call clone_size cdr3_aa cdr3_nt
TRBJ2-5 TRBV5-8 TRBD2 NA CASSLVWTSGETQYF TGTGCCAGCAGCTTGGTCTGGACTAGCGGGGAGACCCAGTACTTC
TRBJ2-1 TRBV24-1 TRBD2 NA CATSDFLAGSRNEQFF TGTGCCACCAGTGATTTCCTAGCGGGGTCCAGAAATGAGCAGTTCTTC
TRBJ2-2 TRBV29-1 TRBD1 many CSVAGTGFTGELFF TGCAGCGTTGCAGGGACAGGGTTCACCGGGGAGCTGTTTTTT
TRBJ1-6 TRBV29-1 TRBD1 NA CSVKLGTDNSPLHF TGCAGCGTCAAACTCGGGACAGATAATTCACCCCTCCACTTT
TRBJ2-7 TRBV6-1 NA NA CASSESILYEQYF TGTGCCAGCAGTGAATCCATACTCTACGAGCAGTACTTC
TRBJ2-7 TRBV7-2 NA NA CASSPTGGYYEQYF TGTGCCAGCAGTCCAACCGGAGGATACTACGAGCAGTACTTC
TRBJ1-5 TRBV10-3 NA many CAISPDGDQPQHF TGTGCCATCAGCCCGGACGGGGATCAGCCCCAGCATTTT
TRBJ2-7 TRBV7-2 TRBD2 few CASSVSGAYEQYF TGTGCCAGCAGCGTTAGCGGGGCCTACGAGCAGTACTTC
TRBJ2-6 TRBV20-1 NA few CSARDEPGANVLTF TGCAGTGCTAGGGACGAACCTGGGGCCAACGTCCTGACTTTC
TRBJ2-1 TRBV20-1 TRBD2 few CSARVSGGEPLSNEQFF TGCAGTGCTAGAGTCTCGGGGGGGGAGCCTCTATCCAATGAGCAGTTCTTC
TRBJ2-2 TRBV7-6 NA few CASSFGLEAGELFF TGTGCCAGCAGCTTCGGGCTAGAGGCCGGGGAGCTGTTTTTT
TRBJ2-3 TRBV20-1 TRBD2 NA CSARDTLAGGTDTQYF TGCAGTGCTAGAGATACCCTAGCGGGCGGCACAGATACGCAGTATTTT
TRBJ2-3 TRBV2 NA NA CASSYAPLSTDTQYF TGTGCCAGCAGTTATGCCCCCCTTAGCACAGATACGCAGTATTTT